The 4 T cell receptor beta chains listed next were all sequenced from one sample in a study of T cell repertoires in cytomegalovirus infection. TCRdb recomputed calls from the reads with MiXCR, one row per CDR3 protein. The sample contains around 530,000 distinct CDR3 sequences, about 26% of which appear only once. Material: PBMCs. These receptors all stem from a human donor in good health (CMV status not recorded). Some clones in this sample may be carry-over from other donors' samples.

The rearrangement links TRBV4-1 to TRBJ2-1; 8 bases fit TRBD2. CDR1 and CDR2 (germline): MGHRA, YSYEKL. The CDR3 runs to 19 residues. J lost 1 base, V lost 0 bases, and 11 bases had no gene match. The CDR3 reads CASSQDEFGREVSYNEQFF. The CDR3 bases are TGCGCCAGCAGCCAAGATGAATTTGGGCGGGAGGTTTCCTACAATGAGCAGTTCTTC.

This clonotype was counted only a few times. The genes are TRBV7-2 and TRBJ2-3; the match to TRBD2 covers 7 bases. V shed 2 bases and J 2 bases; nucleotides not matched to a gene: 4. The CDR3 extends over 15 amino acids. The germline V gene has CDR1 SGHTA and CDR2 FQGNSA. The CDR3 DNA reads TGTGCCAGCAGCTTATTCGGACTAGTCACAGATACGCAGTATTTT. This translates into CASSLFGLVTDTQYF.

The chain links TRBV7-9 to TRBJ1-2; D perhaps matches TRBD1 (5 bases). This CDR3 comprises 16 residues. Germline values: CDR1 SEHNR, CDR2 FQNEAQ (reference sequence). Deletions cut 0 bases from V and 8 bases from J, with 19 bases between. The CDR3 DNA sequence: TGTGCCAGCAGCTTAGCCGCGGAAGGGACCTTTATCGGCTACACCTTC. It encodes CASSLAAEGTFIGYTF.

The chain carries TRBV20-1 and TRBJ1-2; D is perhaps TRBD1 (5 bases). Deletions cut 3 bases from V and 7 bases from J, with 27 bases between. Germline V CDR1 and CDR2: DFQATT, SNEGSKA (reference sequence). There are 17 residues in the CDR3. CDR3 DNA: TGCAGTGCTAGTTGGAGATTTGGGTTGTGGCAGGGTGCTGGCTACACCTTC. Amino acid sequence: CSASWRFGLWQGAGYTF.